This T cell receptor (beta chain) was identified during a study of Tregs in tolerant kidney transplant recipients. The CDR3 covers 15 residues. Germline V lookup: CDR1 SGHRS, CDR2 YFSETQ. Trimming took 4 bases from V and 3 from J; bases not matched to a gene: 7. TCRdb keeps only in-frame clones here, not all; method: immunoSEQ multiplex PCR. Among about 3,900 clones, roughly 88% were seen once, and the ten largest hold 1.5% to 2%. The sequence was obtained from a human donor who received a combined kidney and bone marrow transplant. The chain links TRBV5-1 to TRBJ2-5, with 9 bases identical to TRBD2. The sequencing used Tregs from blood, collected before the transplant. The CDR3 sequence: CASSRWGLAEETQYF. The CDR3 region has the DNA TGCGCCAGCAGCCGATGGGGACTAGCTGAAGAGACCCAGTACTTC.